The TCR beta chain under discussion was sequenced for a study of shared clonotypes between healthy human individuals. Repertoires were generated with immunoSEQ multiplex PCR, while TCRdb's copy carries only in-frame clones and drops some. This sample has around 1,900,000 clones, with 93% found just once. Terminally differentiated effector memory CD45RA+ cells were left out of the naive CD8 fraction, which was CD45RO-negative and positively selected for CCR7. With 6 bases removed from V and 0 bases from J, the gap between germline ends came to 20 bases. Germline V gives CDR1 LGHNA, CDR2 YSLEER. The CDR3 spans 17 residues.

The chain employs TRBV4-3 and TRBJ1-2, with D hard to call. This TCR was recovered from a young man in good health. Some clones in this sample may be carry-over from other donors' samples. Specimen: naive CD8+ T cells from PBMCs. The CDR3 sequence: CASRKSYSTITNYGYTF. CDR3 nucleotides: TGCGCCAGCAGGAAATCGTACAGTACTATAACTAACTATGGCTACACCTTC.